Detailed here is one TCR beta chain. Its antigen remains unidentified. Base qualities are missing; no much larger clone stands one base away. The method behind the library was the immunoSEQ multiplex PCR assay. For the multiplex PCR, a mixture combining 60 forward primers for TCR Vbeta segments and 13 reverse primers for TCR Jbeta segments was used. A multiplex PCR assay on genomic DNA amplified the CDR3 region of rearranged TCR beta genes. The Illumina HiSeq System was used to sequence the amplified TCR beta libraries as 87-base-pair reads. Per the original workflow: A later analysis counted 75 million to 100 million unique TCR beta chains across the 500 to 850 repertoires, and around 12 million of these chains were shared by at least two donors. Raw reads were error-corrected and collapsed into unique sequences with a nearest-neighbor algorithm that merged closely related sequences to remove PCR and sequencing errors. CDR3 sequences were aligned to IMGT reference sequences to assign V, D and J gene segments. For a sequence to be retained, a match of at least six nucleotides to both a V gene segment and a J gene segment was required. Rearrangements were called productive when the CDR3 lacked stop codons and stayed in frame with V and J; all others were non-productive. CDR3 was defined by IMGT convention, running from the second conserved V-encoded cysteine to the conserved J-encoded phenylalanine. The earlier analysis of 500 to 750 of the donors excluded any sequence lacking an unambiguous match to a single V gene segment. In an earlier analysis of about 590 of the donors, a V segment was called functional when productive rearrangements were above 56.7%, and segregating when the standard deviation between donors exceeded 5%. A statistical classification framework was developed to diagnose cytomegalovirus status using the catalog of TCR beta chain sequences. V and J gene assignment, in a later analysis, came from comparing TCR nucleotide sequences with IMGT/GENE-DB human TR gene sequences. Using the TCRdist pipeline, a later analysis assigned CDR3 sequences along with most-parsimonious VDJ recombination scenarios. In a later analysis, each TCR beta chain was defined by its CDR3 amino acid sequence together with its V-gene family, and reads lacking a unique V-gene family were excluded. A later analysis removed 550 to 650 highly shared, low-generation-probability nucleotide sequences to deal with suspected cross-contamination and a sequencing artifact. A later analysis calculated a clonal expansion index for each public chain from normalized within-repertoire ranks of inferred template counts. In a later analysis, generation probabilities were computed with a VDJ recombination model fitted to out-of-frame rearrangements, and the resulting probabilities were checked against IGoR. A later analysis scored TCR-TCR, TCR-HLA and TCR-CMV co-occurrence with hypergeometric tests, applying a repertoire-size bias correction to TCR pairs. To estimate false discovery rates, a later analysis permuted the HLA or CMV assignments 20 times. In a later analysis, co-occurring TCRs were grouped with DBSCAN, and TCRdist sequence similarity was added when clustering was performed within HLA-allele-positive subsets. For co-occurrence clustering, repertoires with fewer than 30,000 or more than 120,000 public chains were excluded, along with several repertoires with anomalous nucleotide sharing. Entries here come from immuneACCESS through TCRdb and include only in-frame sequences with V and J called. Some clones fail to appear in such tables; in the studies checked, an unresolved V gene covers under half of the shortfall, and the cause of the remainder is unknown. For V, J and clone size, that table is used; D and trimming come from the DNA. The sample table holds 180,000 or so clones, of which roughly 9.5% were seen once. Clones ranked in the top ten supply roughly 1.3% of the sample.

This entry belongs to a study of cytomegalovirus exposure and HLA in healthy donors (dated by TCRdb to the late 2010s). Study-level background: An earlier analysis of approximately 600 of the donors reported more than 250 Gb of sequence data and 120 million or so unique TCR beta sequences from about 200 million T cells. An early release covering over 500 HLA-typed donors comprised around 300 gigabases of sequencing data and some 79 million unique TCR sequences. Of the roughly 390 genotyped donors, approximately 82% fell in the genetic ancestry cluster associated with self-reported Caucasian donors. The study aimed to test whether cataloging public T cell receptors could reveal signatures of past pathogen exposure. The study used immunosequencing to profile the T cell repertoires of several hundred subjects and linked those repertoires to cytomegalovirus serostatus. Along with the approximately 700-subject first cohort, a separate validation cohort of over a hundred different subjects was used. To predict cytomegalovirus infection status, the study brought together high-throughput TCR immunosequencing, statistical association of individual TCRs with disease status, and machine learning. In a later analysis, previously published TCR beta repertoires from 550 to 700 donors were re-analyzed and high-resolution HLA genotyping was added so that TCR occurrence patterns could be studied. Rather than drawing on any new phenotypic data, the later analysis identified candidate immune exposures from TCR beta sequences and the way those sequences occurred across donors. In an earlier analysis of 587 of the donors, high-throughput TCR beta sequencing was used to judge whether each TCR beta V gene segment behaved as functional or pseudogenic. Donor age, sex, ethnicity and CMV serostatus were compiled alongside the repertoire data. A later genetic analysis used genome-wide SNP genotypes for about three fifths of the 666 donors, treating that subset as a discovery cohort. Every repertoire in the discovery cohort had been generated on one and the same sequencing platform. Class I and class II HLA loci were covered by the typing at four-digit resolution. The number of donors typed differed by locus, with 629-630 for A, B, C, DRB1 and DQB1, 522 for DQA1, over 600 for DPA1, and around 450 for DPB1. About 5 DR-DQ haplotypes were handled as single units for association and clustering, since linkage in the cohort was strong. Among roughly 400 genotyped donors of the cohort, an average of about 240,000 unique TCR beta nucleotide sequences was sequenced per donor, of which about 19% were non-productive.

Findings and caveats that apply to the study as a whole: A cluster of highly shared sequence variants was judged likely to represent a technical artifact of the sequencing pipeline. V-gene and J-gene trimming of TCR beta chains was associated with a missense DCLRE1C variant in a later genetic analysis, and the association was replicated in an independent cohort. Broadly in line with IMGT annotations, most TCR beta V segments showed up in productive rearrangements about 87% or about 30% of the time in an earlier analysis of 587 of the donors. A later analysis associated 17,000 or so TCR beta sequences with specific HLA alleles at a false discovery rate of 0.05. Some IMGT-functional V segments, including TRBV6-2 and TRBV6-3, could not be distinguished by the 87-base-pair reads and were therefore excluded. In vitro tests confirmed that a few of the cytomegalovirus-associated TCR beta chains recognize cytomegalovirus antigens. CMV serostatus was the only immune exposure information available for the cohort. Correlated functional status among segregating V segments might be attributable to linkage disequilibrium, but an unknown experimental factor could not be ruled out. In a later genetic analysis, fewer N-insertions in productive TCRs were reported among donors in an Asian-associated ancestry cluster than the roughly 640-donor mean. Because counts were too low, roughly 16 rarely observed V segments, including chromosome 9 orphons, were left out of the earlier analysis of about 620 of the donors. A further reported finding was that TCR beta sequences accurately predicted the HLA-A and HLA-B alleles for most subjects in the first cohort. The study listed 164 TCR beta chains as associated with cytomegalovirus. The authors suggested that the approach could potentially be extended to other disease states and immunological phenotypes. Only TCR beta chains were sequenced in this cohort, and the absence of alpha or paired-chain data limited detectable features. Because HLA typing was missing for some donors at each locus, association tests included only the typed subset. Strong co-occurrence of HLA alleles, especially DR and DQ, made assigning TCR associations to individual alleles difficult. The presence/absence analyses assumed that sequencing depth was roughly uniform across donors, and that assumption may not be true. According to a later analysis, parvovirus B19, influenza, CMV and Epstein-Barr virus appeared linked to several top co-occurrence clusters. In a later analysis, HLA-associated TCR beta chains showed more clonal expansion and lower generation probabilities than non-associated chains that were equally common. In a later analysis, the rate of TCR association differed among HLA loci, with DRB1 alleles having the most associated TCRs and HLA-C alleles having the fewest. Cytomegalovirus status was reported to be diagnosed by the classifier with high specificity and sensitivity in both the original and validation cohorts. According to a later analysis, most CMV-associated TCR beta chains appeared to be HLA-restricted, and the HLA associations seemed to be driven largely by CMV exposure. Most TCR sequences were seen in very few donors, while some public TCRs were found in many individuals.

V is pared back by 4 bases and J by 4 bases, with 10 bases lying between the germline termini. There are 13 amino acids in the CDR3, from cysteine to phenylalanine inclusive. This entry keeps only the CDR3 DNA: 39 bases, framed from base 1. CDR1 SNHLY and CDR2 FYNNEI are derived from the germline V gene. In total, fewer than 750 healthy bone marrow donors made up the cohort. All cohort members were sampled while nominally healthy, although unrecorded immune exposures were likely present. The donor was CMV seropositive and belonged to the group of more than 250 seropositive cohort members. A peripheral blood sample was provided by each donor, and peripheral blood mononuclear cells were used for TCR beta sequencing. The Qiagen DNeasy Blood Extraction Kit was used to extract genomic DNA from the blood cell samples.

This sequence was found in a woman under 40 in good health and CMV-seropositive. The sequence is built from TRBV2 and TRBJ1-2, and possibly TRBD1, on 6 matching bases. Sequencing was performed on PBMCs. The DNA reads as follows: TGTGCCAGCAGTGGACAGGCCGTCTATGGCTACACCTTC. Its product reads: CASSGQAVYGYTF.